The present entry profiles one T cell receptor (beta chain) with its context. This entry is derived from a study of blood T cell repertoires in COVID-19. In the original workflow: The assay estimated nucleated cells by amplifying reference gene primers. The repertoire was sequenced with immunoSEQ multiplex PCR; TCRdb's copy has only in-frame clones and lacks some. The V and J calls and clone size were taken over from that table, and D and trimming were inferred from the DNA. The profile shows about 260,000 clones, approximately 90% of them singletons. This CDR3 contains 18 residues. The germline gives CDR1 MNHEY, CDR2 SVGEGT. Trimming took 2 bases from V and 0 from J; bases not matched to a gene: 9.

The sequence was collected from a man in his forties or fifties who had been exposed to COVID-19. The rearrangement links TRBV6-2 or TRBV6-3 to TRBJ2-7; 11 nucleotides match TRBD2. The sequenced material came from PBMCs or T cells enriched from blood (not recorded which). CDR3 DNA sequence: TGTGCCAGCAGTTACGTCCCGGGACTAGCGGAGACCTCCTACGAGCAGTACTTC. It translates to CASSYVPGLAETSYEQYF.